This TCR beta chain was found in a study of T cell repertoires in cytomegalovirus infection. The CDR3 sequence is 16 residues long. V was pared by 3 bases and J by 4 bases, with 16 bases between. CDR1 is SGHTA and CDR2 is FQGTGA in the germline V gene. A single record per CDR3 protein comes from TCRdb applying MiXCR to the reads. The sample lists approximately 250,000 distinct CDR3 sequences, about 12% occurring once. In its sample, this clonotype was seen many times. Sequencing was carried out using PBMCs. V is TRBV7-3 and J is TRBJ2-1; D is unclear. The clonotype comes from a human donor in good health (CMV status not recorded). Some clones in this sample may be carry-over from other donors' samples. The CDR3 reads CASSLGWWVSYNEQFF. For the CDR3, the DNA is TGTGCCAGCAGCTTGGGATGGTGGGTCAGTTACAATGAGCAGTTCTTC.